This record concerns one T cell receptor (beta chain) sequence. Clones were sequenced by immunoSEQ multiplex PCR, and TCRdb holds only the in-frame ones, with some missing. In the table there are over 15,000 clones, 70% to 90% of which are singletons. This record belongs to a study of blood T cell repertoires in COVID-19. On the study more broadly: Whether acute or convalescent, the COVID-19 samples came from the United States, Italy and Spain.

CDR1 SGHTA and CDR2 FQGNSA come from the germline V gene. J was trimmed by 3 bases and V by 6 bases; bases with no gene match: 9. This CDR3 has 15 amino acids. The genes are TRBV7-2 and TRBJ1-2; TRBD1 agrees at 8 bases. The sequence was obtained from a man aged 70 or older in a cohort sampled during active COVID-19. The specimen sequenced was peripheral blood. CDR3 sequence: CASSRPGGQDYGYTF. In DNA, the CDR3 is TGTGCCAGCAGTCGTCCAGGGGGCCAAGACTATGGCTACACCTTC.